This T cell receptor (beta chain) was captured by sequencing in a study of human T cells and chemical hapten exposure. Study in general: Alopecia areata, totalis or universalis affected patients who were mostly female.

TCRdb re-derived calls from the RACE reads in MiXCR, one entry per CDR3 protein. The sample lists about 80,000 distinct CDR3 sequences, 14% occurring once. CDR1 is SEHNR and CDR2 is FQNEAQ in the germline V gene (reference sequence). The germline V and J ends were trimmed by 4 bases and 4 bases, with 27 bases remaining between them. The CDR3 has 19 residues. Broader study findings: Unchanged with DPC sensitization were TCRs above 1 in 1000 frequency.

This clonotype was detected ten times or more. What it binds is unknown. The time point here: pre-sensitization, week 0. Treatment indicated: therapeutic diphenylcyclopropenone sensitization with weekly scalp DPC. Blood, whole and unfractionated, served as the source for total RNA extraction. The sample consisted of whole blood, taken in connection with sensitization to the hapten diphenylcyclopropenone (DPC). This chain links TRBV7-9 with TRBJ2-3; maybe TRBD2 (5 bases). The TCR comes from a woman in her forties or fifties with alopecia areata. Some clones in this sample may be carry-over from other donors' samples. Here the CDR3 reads CASSSWLAEGREQSDTQYF. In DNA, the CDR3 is TGTGCCAGCAGCTCATGGCTAGCCGAAGGCAGAGAGCAATCAGATACGCAGTATTTT.